These 17 T cell receptor beta chains came from one sample sequenced in a study of T cells in localized non-small cell lung cancer. Here immunoSEQ multiplex PCR was the method, and the copy in TCRdb shows in-frame clones only, minus some. The profile covers thousands of clones, with 15% to 25% appearing a single time and approximately 5.5% taken by the ten largest. The sample in question was lung tumor tissue, obtained before any cancer treatment. The receptors come from a female donor over 55 with stage II lung adenocarcinoma.

This clone appeared a single time. CDR3: CSVVGEGPGTDTQYF. The DNA of the CDR3 is TGCAGCGTTGTGGGGGAGGGGCCAGGCACAGATACGCAGTATTTT. V is TRBV29-1 and J is TRBJ2-3, with 7 bases fitting TRBD2. Losses at the gene ends were 4 bases for V and 1 base for J; bases not matched to a gene: 8. The CDR3 sequence is 15 residues long. Germline V lookup: CDR1 SQVTM, CDR2 ANQGSEA.

This clone was detected only a few times. The chain combines TRBV19 with TRBJ1-6, with a tentative D call TRBD1 (6 bases). The V end lost 7 bases, the J end lost 6 bases, and 13 bases lay between the germline ends. This CDR3 has 14 amino acids. Germline V gene lookup returns CDR1 LNHDA and CDR2 SQIVND (reference sequence). The CDR3 reads CASTRVGANSPLHF. CDR3 DNA: TGTGCCAGTACCAGAGTGGGGGCTAATTCACCCCTCCACTTT.

The chain combines TRBV9 with TRBJ2-3, with D maybe TRBD2 (5 bases). The CDR3 contains 13 residues. V lost 5 bases, J lost 13 bases, and 20 bases lay in between. CDR1 is SGDLS and CDR2 is YYNGEE in the germline V gene. CDR3 sequence: CASSAPAGVSKYF. CDR3 bases: TGTGCCAGCAGTGCCCCCGCCGGGGTATCCAAGTATTTT.

J is TRBJ1-2 and V is TRBV10-2; no firm D call. The V end lost 2 bases, the J end lost 0 bases, and 7 bases lay between the germline ends. The CDR3 spans 14 residues. The V gene's germline CDR1 is WSHSY and CDR2 SAAADI. In DNA form, the CDR3 reads TGCGCCAGCAGTGAGGACCGAACTAACTATGGCTACACCTTC. Encoded protein: CASSEDRTNYGYTF.

This clone was detected a few times. The DNA of the CDR3 is TGTGCCAGCAGTTTACTAGCGGCGTACAATGAGCAGTTCTTC. Its translation: CASSLLAAYNEQFF. J is TRBJ2-1 and V is TRBV28, with 7 nucleotides matching TRBD2. J gave up 4 bases and V 2 bases, and 2 bases lay outside the gene matches. Germline V gene lookup returns CDR1 MDHEN and CDR2 SYDVKM. The CDR3 spans 14 residues.

This clone was found a few times. The chain is built from TRBV6-8 and TRBJ2-1; TRBD2 matches 8 bases. Germline CDR1 and CDR2: MNHGY and SAAAGT. Germline trimming cut 7 bases from V and 9 bases from J; bases unmatched to any gene: 5. The CDR3 has 12 residues. CDR3 amino acids: CASTMREAEQFF. The CDR3 DNA reads TGTGCCAGCACGATGCGGGAGGCTGAGCAGTTCTTC.

The chain recombines TRBV28 with TRBJ1-1, with D perhaps TRBD1 (5 bases). This CDR3 is built from 14 residues. Per the germline V gene, CDR1 is MDHEN and CDR2 is SYDVKM. Trimming cost V 5 bases and J 3 bases, with 13 bases left between them. CDR3 in DNA: TGTGCCAGCAGTCGCCGTAGGGGTTACACTGAAGCTTTCTTT. Translated: CASSRRRGYTEAFF.

The rearrangement links TRBV19 to TRBJ2-6; D gene uncertain. There are 16 residues in the CDR3. Trimming pared 3 bases from V and 0 bases from J, leaving 9 bases between. Looked up from germline, CDR1 is LNHDA and CDR2 is SQIVND (reference sequence). The chain's CDR3 is CASSMNGYSGANVLTF. DNA for the CDR3: TGTGCCAGTAGTATGAACGGATACTCTGGGGCCAACGTCCTGACTTTC. The full variable domain, rest sourced from reference TRBV19 and TRBJ2-6, is DGGITQSPKYLFRKEGQNVTLSCEQNLNHDAMYWYRQDPGQGLRLIYYSQIVNDFQKGDIAEGYSVSREKKESFPLTVTSAQKNPTAFYLCASSMNGYSGANVLTFGAGSRLTVL.

This clone was counted between two and nine times. Additional DNA sequences in this sample encode the identical CDR3. J is TRBJ1-2 and V is TRBV25-1; unclear D gene. CDR1 and CDR2 from the germline V gene are MGHDK and SYGVNS. V lost 2 bases, J lost 7 bases, and 8 bases lay in between. The CDR3 length is 12 residues. The CDR3 region is CASSEGGSGYTF. The CDR3 region has the DNA TGTGCCAGCAGTGAAGGAGGGAGTGGCTACACCTTC.

This clone was seen a few times. The chain couples TRBV11-3 to TRBJ2-5; 13 bases match TRBD2. The CDR3 has 16 residues. Germline V lookup: CDR1 SGHNT, CDR2 YENEEA. Trimming took 5 bases from V and 2 from J; bases not matched to a gene: 5. The CDR3 protein is CASSPRTSGGQETQYF. The CDR3 DNA reads TGTGCCAGCAGCCCGAGGACTAGCGGGGGACAAGAGACCCAGTACTTC. Full variable domain (missing parts from reference TRBV11-3 and TRBJ2-5): EAGVVQSPRYKIIEKKQPVAFWCNPISGHNTLYWYLQNLGQGPELLIRYENEEAVDDSQLPKDRFSAERLKGVDSTLKIQPAELGDSAVYLCASSPRTSGGQETQYFGPGTRLLVL.

This clone is medium-sized (0.01 to 0.1%) in the sample. The chain recombines TRBV6-8 with TRBJ1-1; no clear D gene. The CDR3 contains 14 residues. The germline V and J ends were trimmed by 5 bases and 2 bases, with 12 bases remaining between them. Germline V CDR1 and CDR2: MNHGY, SAAAGT. CDR3 amino acids: CASSEPGVNTEAFF. The CDR3 DNA sequence: TGTGCCAGCAGTGAGCCTGGGGTTAACACTGAAGCTTTCTTT.

The J gene is TRBJ2-3, the V gene TRBV6-8; 9 nucleotides line up with TRBD2. The CDR3 covers 15 residues. V lost 8 bases, J lost 2 bases, and 8 bases stayed unmatched. From germline, CDR1 is MNHGY and CDR2 SAAAGT. DNA of the CDR3: TGTGCCAGCGGACTTAGCGGGAGCCTCACAGATACGCAGTATTTT. Residues: CASGLSGSLTDTQYF.

CDR3 amino acids: CASSFQSMTDNEQFF. Here the CDR3 DNA reads TGTGCCAGCAGCTTCCAATCGATGACTGACAATGAGCAGTTCTTC. This rearrangement joins TRBV11-3 to TRBJ2-1; D gene ambiguous. The CDR3 spans 15 residues. Per germline, CDR1 SGHNT and CDR2 YENEEA. Trimming shortened V by 3 bases and J by 5 bases, and 14 bases separated the two germline ends.

The chain has TRBV6-8 and TRBJ1-3, with D perhaps TRBD1 (5 bases). V was pared by 6 bases and J by 0 bases, with 9 bases between. This CDR3 has 14 amino acids. Germline CDR1 reads MNHGY; CDR2 reads SAAAGT. CDR3 bases: TGTGCCAGCAGCGCGGGACTCTCTGGAAACACCATATATTTT. It is translated as CASSAGLSGNTIYF.

The chain joins TRBV9 to TRBJ1-1; a weak D match, TRBD1 (6 bases). Trimming stripped 5 bases from V and 7 bases from J, with 21 bases between. Germline V CDR1 and CDR2: SGDLS, YYNGEE. This CDR3 comprises 15 residues. As DNA, the CDR3 is TGTGCCAGCAGGAAGACGTCAGGGGTGATTGGTGAAGCTTTCTTT. This sequence encodes CASRKTSGVIGEAFF.

The chain uses TRBV5-1 and TRBJ2-1, with 7 nucleotides matching TRBD2. V lost 4 bases to trimming and J lost 5 bases; unmatched junction nucleotides: 12. The CDR3 runs 16 residues. From germline, CDR1 is SGHRS and CDR2 YFSETQ. CDR3 sequence (DNA): TGCGCCAGCAGCCCGGCAGGGTACAGCGGGAACAATGAGCAGTTCTTC. Its translation: CASSPAGYSGNNEQFF.

This clone was detected a few times. CDR3 nucleotides: TGTGCCAGCAGTTATTTGGAGAACACTGAAGCTTTCTTT. Its translation: CASSYLENTEAFF. This chain connects TRBV6-8 to TRBJ1-1; no clear D. The CDR3 runs to 13 residues. CDR1 and CDR2 (germline): MNHGY, SAAAGT. Trimming left V 3 bases short and J 1 base short, with 6 bases between.